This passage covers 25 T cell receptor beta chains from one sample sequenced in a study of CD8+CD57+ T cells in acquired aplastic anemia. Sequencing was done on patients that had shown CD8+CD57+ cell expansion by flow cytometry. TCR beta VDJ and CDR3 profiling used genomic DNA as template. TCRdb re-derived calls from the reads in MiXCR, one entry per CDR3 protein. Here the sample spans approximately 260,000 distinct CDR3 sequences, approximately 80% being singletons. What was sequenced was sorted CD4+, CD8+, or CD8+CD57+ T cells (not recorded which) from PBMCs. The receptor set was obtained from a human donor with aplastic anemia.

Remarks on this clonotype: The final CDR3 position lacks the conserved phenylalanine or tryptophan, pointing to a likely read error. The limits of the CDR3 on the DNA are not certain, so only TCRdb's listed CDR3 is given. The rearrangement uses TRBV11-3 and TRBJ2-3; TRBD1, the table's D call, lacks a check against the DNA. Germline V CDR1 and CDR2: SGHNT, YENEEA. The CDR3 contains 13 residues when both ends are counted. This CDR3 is CASSLDLTGNPEV.

CDR3 amino acids: CASSFERGLYPLHF. As DNA, the CDR3 is TGTGCCAGCAGCTTTGAGAGGGGGCTATATCCCCTCCACTTT. The chain combines TRBV7-2 with TRBJ1-6; 7 bases line up with TRBD1. This CDR3 has 14 residues. The V and J ends lost 3 bases and 13 bases, in that order; junction bases with no gene match: 9. Germline V gene lookup returns CDR1 SGHTA and CDR2 FQGNSA.

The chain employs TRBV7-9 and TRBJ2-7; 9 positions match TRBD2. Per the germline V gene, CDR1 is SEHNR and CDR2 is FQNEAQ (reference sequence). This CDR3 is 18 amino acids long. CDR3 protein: CASGFHRSGGTDEHEQYV. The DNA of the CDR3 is TGTGCCAGCGGCTTTCATAGAAGCGGGGGGACCGATGAGCACGAGCAGTACGTC.

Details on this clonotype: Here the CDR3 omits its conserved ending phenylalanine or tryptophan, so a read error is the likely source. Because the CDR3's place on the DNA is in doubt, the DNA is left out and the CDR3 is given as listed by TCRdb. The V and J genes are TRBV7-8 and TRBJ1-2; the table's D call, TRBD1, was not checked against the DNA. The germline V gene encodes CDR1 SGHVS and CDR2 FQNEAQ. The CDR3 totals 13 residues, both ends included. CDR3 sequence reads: CASSLGGGQRSTL.

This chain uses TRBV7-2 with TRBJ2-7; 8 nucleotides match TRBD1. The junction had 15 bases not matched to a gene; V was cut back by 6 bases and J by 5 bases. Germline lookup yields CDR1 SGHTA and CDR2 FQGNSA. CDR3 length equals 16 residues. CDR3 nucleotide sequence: TGTGCCAGCAGGATACCGGGACAGGCGAACCCGCACGAGCAGTACGTC. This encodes CASRIPGQANPHEQYV.

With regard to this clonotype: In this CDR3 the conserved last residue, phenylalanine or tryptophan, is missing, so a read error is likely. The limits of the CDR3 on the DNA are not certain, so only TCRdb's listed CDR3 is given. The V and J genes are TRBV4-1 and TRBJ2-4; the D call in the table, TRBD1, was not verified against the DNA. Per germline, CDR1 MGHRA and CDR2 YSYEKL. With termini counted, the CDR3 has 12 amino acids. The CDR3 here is CASRQGLAGGYT.

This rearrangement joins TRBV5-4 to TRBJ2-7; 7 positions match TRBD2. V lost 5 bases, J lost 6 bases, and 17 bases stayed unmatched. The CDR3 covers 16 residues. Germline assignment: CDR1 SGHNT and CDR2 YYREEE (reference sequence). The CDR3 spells CASRQASGANLAEQYV. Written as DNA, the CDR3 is TGTGCCAGCAGGCAGGCGAGCGGGGCGAACCTGGCCGAGCAGTACGTC.

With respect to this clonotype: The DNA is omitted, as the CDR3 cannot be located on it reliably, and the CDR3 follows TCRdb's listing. The chain's CDR3 is CASSLSAEQFFGPYV. The genes are TRBV7-9 and TRBJ2-7; the D segment call TRBD2 is taken from the table without a DNA check. Germline loops: CDR1 SEHNR, CDR2 FQNEAQ (reference sequence). The CDR3 length is 15 residues, termini included.

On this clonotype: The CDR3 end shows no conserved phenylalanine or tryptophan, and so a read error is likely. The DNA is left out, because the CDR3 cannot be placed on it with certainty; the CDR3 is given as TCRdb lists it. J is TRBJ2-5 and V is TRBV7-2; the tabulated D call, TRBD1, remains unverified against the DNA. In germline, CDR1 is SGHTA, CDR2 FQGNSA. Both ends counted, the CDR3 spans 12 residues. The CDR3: CASSLARDTDYG.

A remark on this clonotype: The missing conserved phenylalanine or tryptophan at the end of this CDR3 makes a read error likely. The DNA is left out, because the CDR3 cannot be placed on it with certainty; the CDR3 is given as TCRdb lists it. The CDR3 loop reads CASSWDRRATEKQ. The chain joins TRBV7-9 to TRBJ2-3; TRBD1 is taken as the D call from the table, unchecked against the DNA. The CDR3 spans 13 amino acids, including both terminal residues. The germline gives CDR1 SEHNR, CDR2 FQNEAQ (reference sequence).

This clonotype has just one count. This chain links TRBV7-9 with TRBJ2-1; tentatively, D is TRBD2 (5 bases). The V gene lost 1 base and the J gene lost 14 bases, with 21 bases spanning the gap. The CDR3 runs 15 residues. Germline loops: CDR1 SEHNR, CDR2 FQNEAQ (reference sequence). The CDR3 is CASSLVPGELNFEFF. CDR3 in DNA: TGTGCCAGCAGCTTAGTACCCGGGGAGCTGAATTTTGAGTTCTTC.

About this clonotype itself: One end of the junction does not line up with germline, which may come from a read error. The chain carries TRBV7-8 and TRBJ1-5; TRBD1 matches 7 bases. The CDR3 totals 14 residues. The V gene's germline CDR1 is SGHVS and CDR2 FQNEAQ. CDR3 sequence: CASSFHPGGTALPF. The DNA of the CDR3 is TGTGCCAGCAGCTTTCATCCAGGCGGGACAGCCCTGCCCTTT.

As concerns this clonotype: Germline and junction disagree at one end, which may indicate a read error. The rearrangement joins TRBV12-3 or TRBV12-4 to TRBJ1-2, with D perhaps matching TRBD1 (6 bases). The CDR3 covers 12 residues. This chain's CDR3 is CASGYGGSGNTF. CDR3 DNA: TGTGCCAGCGGTTACGGGGGCTCTGGTAACACGTTC.

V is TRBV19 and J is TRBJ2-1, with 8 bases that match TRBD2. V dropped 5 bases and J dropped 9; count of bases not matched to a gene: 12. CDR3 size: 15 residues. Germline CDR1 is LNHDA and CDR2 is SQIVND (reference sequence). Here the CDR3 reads CASSVTSAPGIEQFF. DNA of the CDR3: TGTGCCAGTAGTGTGACTAGCGCCCCCGGTATTGAGCAGTTCTTC.

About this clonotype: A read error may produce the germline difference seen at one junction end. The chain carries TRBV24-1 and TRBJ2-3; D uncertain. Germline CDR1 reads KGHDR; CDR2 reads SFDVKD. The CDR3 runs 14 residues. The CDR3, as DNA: TGTGCCACCAGCGATGCAAGCAGTCCGGATAAGCAGTACTTT. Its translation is CATSDASSPDKQYF.

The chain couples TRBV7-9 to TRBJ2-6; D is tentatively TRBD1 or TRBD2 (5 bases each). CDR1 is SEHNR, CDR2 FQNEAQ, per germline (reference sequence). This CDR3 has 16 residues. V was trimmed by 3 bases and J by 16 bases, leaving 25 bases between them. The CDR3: CASSFERSEGTDELTF. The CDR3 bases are TGTGCCAGCAGCTTTGAAAGAAGCGAGGGGACCGATGAGCTGACTTTC.

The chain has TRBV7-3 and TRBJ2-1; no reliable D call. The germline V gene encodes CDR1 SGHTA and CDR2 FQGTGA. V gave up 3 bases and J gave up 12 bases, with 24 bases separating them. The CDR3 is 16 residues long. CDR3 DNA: TGTGCCAGCAGCTTTACTGGCGCAATCGGCAGCGCTGCGCAGTTCTTC. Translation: CASSFTGAIGSAAQFF.

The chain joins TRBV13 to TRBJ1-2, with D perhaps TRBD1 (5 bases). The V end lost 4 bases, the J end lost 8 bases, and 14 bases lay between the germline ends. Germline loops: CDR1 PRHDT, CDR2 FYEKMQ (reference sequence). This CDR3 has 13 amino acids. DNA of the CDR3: TGTGCCAGCAGCTCAGACAGAGGGAGAGGCTACACCTTC. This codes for CASSSDRGRGYTF.

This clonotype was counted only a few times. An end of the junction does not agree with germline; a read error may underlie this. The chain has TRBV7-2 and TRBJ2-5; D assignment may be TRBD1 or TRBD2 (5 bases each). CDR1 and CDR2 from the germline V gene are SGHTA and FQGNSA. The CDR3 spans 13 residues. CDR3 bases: TGTGCCAGCAGATTAGTGGTGGGGACGGGCCAGTACTTC. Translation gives CASRLVVGTGQYF. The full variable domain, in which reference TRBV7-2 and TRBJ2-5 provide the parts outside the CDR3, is GAGVSQSPSNKVTEKGKDVELRCDPISGHTALYWYRQSLGQGLEFLIYFQGNSAPDKSGLPSDRFSAERTGGSVSTLTIQRTQQEDSAVYLCASRLVVGTGQYFGPGTRLLVL.

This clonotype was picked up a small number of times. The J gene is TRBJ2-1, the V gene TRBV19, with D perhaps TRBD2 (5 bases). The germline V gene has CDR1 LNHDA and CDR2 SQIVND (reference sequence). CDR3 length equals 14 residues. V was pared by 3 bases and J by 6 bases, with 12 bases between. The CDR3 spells CASSIGNSGNEQFF. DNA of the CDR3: TGTGCCAGTAGTATCGGGAATAGTGGCAATGAGCAGTTCTTC. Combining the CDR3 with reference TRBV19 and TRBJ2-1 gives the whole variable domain DGGITQSPKYLFRKEGQNVTLSCEQNLNHDAMYWYRQDPGQGLRLIYYSQIVNDFQKGDIAEGYSVSREKKESFPLTVTSAQKNPTAFYLCASSIGNSGNEQFFGPGTRLTVL.

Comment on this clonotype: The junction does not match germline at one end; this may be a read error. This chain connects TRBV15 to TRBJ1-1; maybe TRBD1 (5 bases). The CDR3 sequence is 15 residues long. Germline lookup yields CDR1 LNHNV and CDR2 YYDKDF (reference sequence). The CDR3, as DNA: TGTGCCAGCAGCTTAGATCTGACGGGGGACCCTGTAGTTTTCTTT. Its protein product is CASSLDLTGDPVVFF.

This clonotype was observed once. CDR3 DNA sequence: TGTGCCAGCAGCGTAGGTTCCGATACGCAGTATGAGCAGTTCTTC. Its translation is CASSVGSDTQYEQFF. The rearrangement joins TRBV9 to TRBJ2-1, with D hard to call. V gave up 0 bases and J gave up 8 bases, with 15 bases separating them. Germline loops: CDR1 SGDLS, CDR2 YYNGEE. This CDR3 contains 15 residues.

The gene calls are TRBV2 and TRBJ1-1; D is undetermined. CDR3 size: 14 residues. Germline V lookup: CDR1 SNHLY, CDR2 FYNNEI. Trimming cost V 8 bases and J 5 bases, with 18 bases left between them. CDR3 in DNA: TGTGCCAGCGGGAACGGTGCGGAGTGTACTGAAGCTTTCTTT. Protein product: CASGNGAECTEAFF.

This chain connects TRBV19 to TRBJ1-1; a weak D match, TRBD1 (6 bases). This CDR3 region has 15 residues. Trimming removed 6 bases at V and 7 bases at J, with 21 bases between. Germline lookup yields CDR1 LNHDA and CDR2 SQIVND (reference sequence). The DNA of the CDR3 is TGTGCCAGTAGGACTGACAAGGGACACCAATTTGAAGCTTTCTTT. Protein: CASRTDKGHQFEAFF.

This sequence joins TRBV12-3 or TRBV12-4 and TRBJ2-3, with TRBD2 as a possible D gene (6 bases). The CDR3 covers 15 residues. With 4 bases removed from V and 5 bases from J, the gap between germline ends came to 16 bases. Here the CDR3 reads CASSSSGGGIDTQYF. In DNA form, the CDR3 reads TGTGCCAGCAGTTCCAGCGGAGGCGGGATAGATACGCAGTATTTT.